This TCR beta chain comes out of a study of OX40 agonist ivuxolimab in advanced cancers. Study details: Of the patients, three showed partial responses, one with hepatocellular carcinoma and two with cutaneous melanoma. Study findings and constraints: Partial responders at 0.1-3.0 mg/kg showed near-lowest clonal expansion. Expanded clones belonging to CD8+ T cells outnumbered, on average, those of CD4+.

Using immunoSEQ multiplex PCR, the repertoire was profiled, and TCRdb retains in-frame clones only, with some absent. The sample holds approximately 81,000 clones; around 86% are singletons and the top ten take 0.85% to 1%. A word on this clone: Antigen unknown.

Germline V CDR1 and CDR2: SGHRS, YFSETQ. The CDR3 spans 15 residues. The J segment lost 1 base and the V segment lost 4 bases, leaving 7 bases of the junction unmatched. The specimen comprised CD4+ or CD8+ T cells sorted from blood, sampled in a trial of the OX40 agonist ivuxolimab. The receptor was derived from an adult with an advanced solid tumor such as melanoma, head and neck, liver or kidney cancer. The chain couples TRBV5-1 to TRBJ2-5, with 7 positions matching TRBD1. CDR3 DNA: TGCGCCAGCAGCCCTATGGGACAGCCCCAAGAGACCCAGTACTTC. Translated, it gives CASSPMGQPQETQYF.